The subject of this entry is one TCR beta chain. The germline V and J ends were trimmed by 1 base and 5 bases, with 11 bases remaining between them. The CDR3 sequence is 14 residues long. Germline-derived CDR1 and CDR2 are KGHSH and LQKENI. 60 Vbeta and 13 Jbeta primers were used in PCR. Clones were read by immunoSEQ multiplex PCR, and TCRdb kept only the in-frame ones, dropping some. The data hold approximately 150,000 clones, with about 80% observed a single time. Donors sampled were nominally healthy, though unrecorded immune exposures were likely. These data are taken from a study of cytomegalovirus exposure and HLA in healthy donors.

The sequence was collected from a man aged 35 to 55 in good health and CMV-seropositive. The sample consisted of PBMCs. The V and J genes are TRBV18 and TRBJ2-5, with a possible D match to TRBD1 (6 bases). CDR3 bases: TGTGCCAGCTCACCACTTCCAGGGGAGGAGACCCAGTACTTC. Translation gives CASSPLPGEETQYF.